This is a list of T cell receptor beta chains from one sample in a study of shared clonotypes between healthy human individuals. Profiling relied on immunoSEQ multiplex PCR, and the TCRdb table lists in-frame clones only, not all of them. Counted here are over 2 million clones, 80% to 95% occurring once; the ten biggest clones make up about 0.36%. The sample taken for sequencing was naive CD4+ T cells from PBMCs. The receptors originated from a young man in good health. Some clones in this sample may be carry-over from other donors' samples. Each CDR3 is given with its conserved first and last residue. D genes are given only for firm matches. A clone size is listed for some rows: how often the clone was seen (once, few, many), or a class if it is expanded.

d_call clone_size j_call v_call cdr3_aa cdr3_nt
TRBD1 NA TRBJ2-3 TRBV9 CASSVGQGRLTDTQYF TGTGCCAGCAGCGTGGGACAGGGAAGGTTGACAGATACGCAGTATTTT
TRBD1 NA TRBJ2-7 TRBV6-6 CASSYVFGTEDEQYF TGTGCCAGCAGTTATGTCTTTGGGACAGAAGACGAGCAGTACTTC
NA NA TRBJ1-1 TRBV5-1 CASSLDGRTEAFF TGCGCCAGCAGCTTGGATGGCCGGACTGAAGCTTTCTTT
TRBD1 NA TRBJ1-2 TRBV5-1 CASSLSNRGLGYTF TGCGCCAGCAGCTTATCCAACAGGGGGCTAGGCTACACCTTC
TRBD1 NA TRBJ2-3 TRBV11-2 CASSVQGTREDTQYF TGTGCCAGCAGCGTACAGGGGACCAGAGAAGATACGCAGTATTTT
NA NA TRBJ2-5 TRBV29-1 CSVSGPQETQYF TGCAGCGTGTCGGGGCCCCAAGAGACCCAGTACTTC
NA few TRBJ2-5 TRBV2 CASRNDQETQYF TGTGCCAGCCGGAATGACCAAGAGACCCAGTACTTC
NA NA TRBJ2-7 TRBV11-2 CASSLDPAGQTYSYEQYF TGTGCCAGCAGCTTAGACCCCGCCGGACAGACTTACTCCTACGAGCAGTACTTC
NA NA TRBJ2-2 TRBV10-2 CASRVHPGGVEGTGELFF TGCGCCAGCAGGGTCCATCCAGGGGGGGTAGAGGGCACCGGGGAGCTGTTTTTT
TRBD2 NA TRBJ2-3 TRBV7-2 CASSSDGLAGITDTQYF TGTGCCAGCAGCTCCGACGGACTAGCGGGGATAACTGATACGCAGTATTTT
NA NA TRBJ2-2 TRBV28 CASSARLGFTGELFF TGTGCCAGCAGTGCTAGACTAGGATTCACCGGGGAGCTGTTTTTT
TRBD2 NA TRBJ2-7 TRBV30 CAWSAKAGPYEQYF TGTGCCTGGAGTGCAAAAGCGGGACCCTACGAGCAGTACTTC
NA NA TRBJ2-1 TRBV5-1 CASSLRGDDEQFF TGCGCCAGCAGCTTACGCGGGGACGATGAGCAGTTCTTC
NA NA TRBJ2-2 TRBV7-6 CASSSIGTLGLAGELFF TGTGCCAGCAGCTCAATCGGGACTTTGGGACTCGCCGGGGAGCTGTTTTTT
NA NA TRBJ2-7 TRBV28 CASSLSPEQYF TGTGCCAGCAGTTTATCGCCCGAGCAGTACTTC
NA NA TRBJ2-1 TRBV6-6 CASSYSESSYNEQFF TGTGCCAGCAGTTACAGCGAGAGCTCCTACAATGAGCAGTTCTTC
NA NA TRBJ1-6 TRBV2 CASSEMGSPLHF TGTGCCAGCAGTGAGATGGGTTCACCCCTCCACTTT
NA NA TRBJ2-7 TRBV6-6 CASSRDRPFSYEQYF TGTGCCAGCAGTCGCGACAGACCCTTCTCCTACGAGCAGTACTTC
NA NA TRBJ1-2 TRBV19 CASSIVGRWDPNYGYTF TGTGCCAGTAGTATAGTAGGCCGCTGGGATCCTAACTATGGCTACACCTTC
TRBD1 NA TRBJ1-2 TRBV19 CASSTNAYVPGGMNYGYTF TGTGCCAGTAGTACAAATGCATACGTCCCAGGGGGCATGAACTATGGCTACACCTTC
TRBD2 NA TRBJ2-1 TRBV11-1 CASSLLVAGVSEQFF TGTGCCAGCAGCTTATTGGTAGCGGGAGTTTCTGAGCAGTTCTTC
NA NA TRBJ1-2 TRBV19 CASTEGSYGYTF TGTGCCAGTACGGAGGGGAGCTATGGCTACACCTTC
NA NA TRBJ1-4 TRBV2 CASSAQAGTTNEKLFF TGTGCCAGCAGTGCCCAGGCGGGAACAACTAATGAAAAACTGTTTTTT
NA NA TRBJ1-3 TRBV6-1 CASSEARRGTGNTIYF TGTGCCAGCAGTGAAGCAAGGCGGGGGACTGGAAACACCATATATTTT
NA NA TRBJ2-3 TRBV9 CASSLQGGGTDTQYF TGTGCCAGCAGCCTACAGGGAGGCGGCACAGATACGCAGTATTTT
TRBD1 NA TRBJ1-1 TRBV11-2 CASSSTGSTEAFF TGTGCCAGCAGCTCGACAGGGTCCACTGAAGCTTTCTTT
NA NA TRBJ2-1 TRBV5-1 CASSLMGGFYNEQFF TGCGCCAGCAGCTTGATGGGGGGCTTCTACAATGAGCAGTTCTTC
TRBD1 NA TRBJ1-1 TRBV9 CASSSWTGNTEAFF TGTGCCAGCAGCTCCTGGACAGGCAACACTGAAGCTTTCTTT
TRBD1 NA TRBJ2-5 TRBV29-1 CSVDRDSTETQYF TGCAGCGTTGATCGGGACAGTACAGAGACCCAGTACTTC
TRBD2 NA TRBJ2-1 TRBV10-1 CASSESRLAGGVYNEQFF TGCGCCAGCAGTGAGTCACGACTAGCGGGAGGTGTGTACAATGAGCAGTTCTTC
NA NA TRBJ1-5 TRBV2 CASSLDPNQPQHF TGTGCCAGCAGTCTCGATCCCAATCAGCCCCAGCATTTT
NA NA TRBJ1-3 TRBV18 CASSPPGVSPSGNTIYF TGTGCCAGCTCACCACCGGGGGTTTCCCCCTCTGGAAACACCATATATTTT
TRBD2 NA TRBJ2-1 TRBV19 CASSIQRTRYEQFF TGTGCCAGTAGTATCCAGCGGACTAGATATGAGCAGTTCTTC
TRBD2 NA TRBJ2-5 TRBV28 CASSQAGVKETQYF TGTGCCAGCAGTCAAGCGGGAGTTAAAGAGACCCAGTACTTC
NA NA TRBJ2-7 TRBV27 CASSAYNAGVYEQYF TGTGCCAGCAGTGCGTACAACGCTGGGGTTTACGAGCAGTACTTC
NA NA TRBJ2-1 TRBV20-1 CSASGGMSVF TGCAGTGCTAGTGGGGGGATGTCGGTCTTC
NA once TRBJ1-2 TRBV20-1 CSARYGYGYTF TGCAGTGCTAGATATGGATATGGCTACACCTTC
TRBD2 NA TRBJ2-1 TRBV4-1 CASSQDLSGYYNEQFF TGCGCCAGCAGCCAAGATCTTAGCGGGTACTACAATGAGCAGTTCTTC
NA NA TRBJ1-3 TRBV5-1 CASSLEKGNTIYF TGCGCCAGCAGCTTGGAGAAGGGAAACACCATATATTTT
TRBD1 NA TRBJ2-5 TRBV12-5 CASAFRTGHEETQYF TGTGCTAGTGCGTTCCGGACAGGGCACGAAGAGACCCAGTACTTC
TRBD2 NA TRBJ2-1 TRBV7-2 CASSLEGLAGNYEQFF TGTGCCAGCAGCTTAGAGGGACTAGCGGGAAACTATGAGCAGTTCTTC
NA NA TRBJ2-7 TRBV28 CASKRYEQYF TGTGCCAGCAAACGCTACGAGCAGTACTTC
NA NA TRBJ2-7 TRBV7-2 CASSSSGTVTYEQYF TGTGCCAGCAGCTCCTCCGGGACGGTAACCTACGAGCAGTACTTC
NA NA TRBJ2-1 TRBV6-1 CASSEEGEQFF TGTGCCAGCAGTGAAGAGGGTGAGCAGTTCTTC
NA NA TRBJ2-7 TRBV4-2 CASSQASAVTGRYEQYF TGTGCCAGCAGCCAAGCTTCCGCGGTGACTGGGCGGTACGAGCAGTACTTC
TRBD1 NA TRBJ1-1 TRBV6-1 CASSVGTGGSGNTEAFF TGTGCCAGCAGTGTAGGGACAGGGGGCTCGGGGAACACTGAAGCTTTCTTT
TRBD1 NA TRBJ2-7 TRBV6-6 CASSYSLGTGPSEQYF TGTGCCAGCAGTTACTCCCTCGGGACAGGGCCATCCGAGCAGTACTTC
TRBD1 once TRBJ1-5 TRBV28 CASTTTGGGNQPQHF TGTGCCAGCACCACAACAGGGGGAGGCAATCAGCCCCAGCATTTT